This TCR beta chain was sequenced during a study of early T cells in non-severe SARS-CoV-2 infection. CDR1 SGHTA and CDR2 FQGNSA come from the germline V gene. Between the trimmed V and J ends, which lost 3 bases and 3 bases, there was a span of 9 bases. The CDR3 covers 15 residues. This clonotype was seen a few times. Each single cDNA molecule received a unique molecular identifier. TCRdb recomputed calls from the 5' RACE reads with MiXCR, one row per CDR3 protein. The sample has 65,000 to 80,000 distinct CDR3 sequences, more than 10% seen once; the top ten hold about 1%. The chain links TRBV7-2 to TRBJ1-6; a weak D match, TRBD1 (5 bases). The receptor's source is an adult who was a healthcare worker with PCR-confirmed SARS-CoV-2 infection or an uninfected control (not recorded which). The source material was whole blood. This CDR3 is CASSFSGSYNSPLHF. CDR3 in DNA: TGTGCCAGCAGCTTTTCAGGGAGCTATAATTCACCCCTCCACTTT.